These 23 T cell receptor beta chains share one sample of origin, sequenced in a study of control samples from healthy donors and cancer patients. Profiling relied on immunoSEQ multiplex PCR, and the TCRdb table lists in-frame clones only, not all of them. There are some 120,000 clones in the sample; roughly 92% occur only once, and 2.6% lies in the top ten. The specimen was blood. These receptors came from a man aged 25 to 40 in good health.

This clone has just one count. The CDR3 coding sequence is TGTGCCAGCAGCCGGGGATTGACGGTAACGGGTGAAGCTTTCTTT. Translation: CASSRGLTVTGEAFF. V is TRBV5-4 and J is TRBJ1-1; D ambiguous. The CDR3 totals 15 residues. Germline lookup yields CDR1 SGHNT and CDR2 YYREEE (reference sequence). V was clipped by 4 bases and J by 7 bases, with 20 bases between them.

The rearrangement uses TRBV9 and TRBJ2-5; a possible D gene is TRBD2 (6 bases). The CDR3 is 15 residues long. The V gene lost 0 bases and the J gene lost 2 bases, with 11 bases spanning the gap. CDR1 is SGDLS and CDR2 is YYNGEE in the germline V gene. The CDR3 sequence is CASSVDGGAQETQYF. CDR3 in DNA: TGTGCCAGCAGCGTAGATGGCGGGGCACAAGAGACCCAGTACTTC.

The chain couples TRBV10-3 to TRBJ1-1; D uncertain. In germline, CDR1 is ENHRY, CDR2 SYGVKD. The CDR3 runs to 11 residues. Trimming cost V 6 bases and J 8 bases, with 10 bases left between them. The chain's CDR3 is CAISSYSEAFF. For the CDR3, the DNA is TGTGCCATCAGCTCCTATTCAGAAGCTTTCTTT.

The chain uses TRBV24-1 and TRBJ2-2; D remains ambiguous. This CDR3 region has 13 residues. Trimming took 4 bases from V and 2 from J, leaving 4 bases between them. Germline V CDR1 and CDR2: KGHDR, SFDVKD. In DNA, the CDR3 is TGTGCCACCAGTGACCCTAACACCGGGGAGCTGTTTTTT. Its translation is CATSDPNTGELFF.

The V call is TRBV28, the J call TRBJ2-5, with a possible D match to TRBD2 (7 bases). Trimming shortened V by 9 bases and J by 4 bases, and 18 bases separated the two germline ends. CDR1 and CDR2 from the germline V gene are MDHEN and SYDVKM. This CDR3 is built from 14 residues. The CDR3 bases are TGTGCCAGTAAGGGGGGGCCCCGCCCAGAGACCCAGTACTTC. Amino acids: CASKGGPRPETQYF. Filled out from reference TRBV28 and TRBJ2-5, the complete variable domain reads DVKVTQSSRYLVKRTGEKVFLECVQDMDHENMFWYRQDPGLGLRLIYFSYDVKMKEKGDIPEGYSVSREKKERFSLILESASTNQTSMYLCASKGGPRPETQYFGPGTRLLVL.

This rearrangement joins TRBV11-2 to TRBJ2-7; TRBD1 might be the D (5 bases). The germline gives CDR1 SGHAT, CDR2 FQNNGV. The CDR3 has 14 residues. Trimming took 4 bases from V and 2 from J, leaving 12 bases between them. CDR3 in amino acids: CASSSRRRAYEQYV. The CDR3 region has the DNA TGTGCCAGCAGCTCGCGCCGCAGGGCCTACGAGCAGTACGTC.

The V gene is TRBV6-5, the J gene TRBJ1-5; the match to TRBD1 covers 9 bases. J lost 5 bases, V lost 6 bases, and 8 bases had no gene match. Germline V gives CDR1 MNHEY, CDR2 SVGAGI. The CDR3 extends over 15 amino acids. The CDR3 reads CASSPWDREHQPQHF. The CDR3 DNA sequence: TGTGCCAGCAGCCCCTGGGACAGGGAGCATCAGCCCCAGCATTTT.

CDR3: CASSRQSRVSEKLFF. The CDR3 region has the DNA TGTGCCAGCAGTCGTCAGAGCAGAGTGAGTGAAAAACTGTTTTTT. The V and J genes are TRBV28 and TRBJ1-4; D is unclear. CDR1 and CDR2 from the germline V gene are MDHEN and SYDVKM. V was cut by 5 bases and J by 7 bases, with 17 bases left in between. This CDR3 spans 15 amino acids.

CDR3 loop: CASSYTGGAITEAFF. The CDR3, as DNA: TGTGCCAGCAGCTATACAGGGGGGGCTATAACTGAAGCTTTCTTT. V usage is TRBV7-9 and J usage is TRBJ1-1, with TRBD1 matching 8 bases. Germline CDR1 SEHNR, CDR2 FQNEAQ (reference sequence). V was clipped by 4 bases and J by 5 bases; unmatched bases: 9. The CDR3 runs 15 residues.

The V call is TRBV10-3, the J call TRBJ2-5; 13 bases fit TRBD2. CDR1 ENHRY and CDR2 SYGVKD come from the germline V gene. The CDR3 spans 16 residues. V shed 2 bases, J shed 4 bases, and the junction held 4 bases outside the gene matches. The CDR3 protein is CAISEIGLAGVETQYF. The CDR3 nucleotides read TGTGCCATCAGTGAGATCGGACTAGCGGGGGTAGAGACCCAGTACTTC.

This chain connects TRBV7-2 to TRBJ2-5; the match to TRBD2 covers 11 bases. This CDR3 is 16 amino acids long. V lost 5 bases and J lost 2; bases outside the gene matches: 7. Germline CDR1 reads SGHTA; CDR2 reads FQGNSA. The CDR3 DNA is TGTGCCAGCAGCCTCGCTAGCGGGGGGTCTCAAGAGACCCAGTACTTC. It encodes CASSLASGGSQETQYF.

A single count supports this clone. The chain is built from TRBV7-8 and TRBJ1-5, with a tentative D call TRBD1 (5 bases). The germline gives CDR1 SGHVS, CDR2 FQNEAQ. There are 16 residues in the CDR3. Trimming shortened V by 1 base and J by 3 bases, and 13 bases separated the two germline ends. The CDR3 sequence is CASSLDGRDLNQPQHF. In nucleotides, the CDR3 is TGTGCCAGCAGCTTAGACGGCAGGGACCTCAATCAGCCCCAGCATTTT.

The chain carries TRBV6-5 and TRBJ1-2, with 7 bases lining up with TRBD1. CDR3 length equals 13 residues. V dropped 2 bases and J dropped 5; count of bases not matched to a gene: 2. From germline, CDR1 is MNHEY and CDR2 SVGAGI. CDR3 coding DNA: TGTGCCAGCAGTTACATGGGACAGTATGGCTACACCTTC. This gives the protein CASSYMGQYGYTF.

The CDR3 bases are TGCGCCAGCAGCCAAGATGACAGGCTAGGGGGGAGATCACCCCTCCACTTT. Its protein product is CASSQDDRLGGRSPLHF. The J gene is TRBJ1-6, the V gene TRBV4-1; possibly TRBD1 for D (6 bases). CDR3 size: 17 residues. V lost 0 bases, J lost 10 bases, and 19 bases lay in between. Germline V gene data show CDR1 as MGHRA and CDR2 as YSYEKL.

The chain employs TRBV10-3 and TRBJ1-6; TRBD1 matches at 8 bases. J lost 8 bases, V lost 5 bases, and 5 bases had no gene match. This CDR3 has 14 amino acids. Looked up from germline, CDR1 is ENHRY and CDR2 is SYGVKD. The CDR3, as DNA: TGTGCCATCAGTCGACAGGGGAGTGATTCACCCCTCCACTTT. It yields the protein CAISRQGSDSPLHF.

This clone appeared a few times. J is TRBJ1-5 and V is TRBV2; D unresolved. V was clipped by 2 bases and J by 6 bases, with 11 bases between them. This CDR3 region has 14 residues. Germline V gene data show CDR1 as SNHLY and CDR2 as FYNNEI. The CDR3 region is CASSERGGSQPQHF. The CDR3 DNA follows: TGTGCCAGCAGTGAAAGAGGAGGGAGTCAGCCCCAGCATTTT.

The rearrangement uses TRBV9 and TRBJ1-4; TRBD1 might be the D (6 bases). The CDR3 consists of 16 residues. V dropped 2 bases and J dropped 0 bases, with 11 bases sitting between them. The germline CDR1 and CDR2 sequences are SGDLS and YYNGEE. CDR3 DNA: TGTGCCAGCAGCGTTGGGACATCGACAACTAATGAAAAACTGTTTTTT. It encodes CASSVGTSTTNEKLFF.

V and J are TRBV7-2 and TRBJ2-7; 8 bases map to TRBD2. Germline trimming cut 1 base from V and 10 bases from J; bases unmatched to any gene: 6. The CDR3 spans 13 residues. Germline lookup yields CDR1 SGHTA and CDR2 FQGNSA. The CDR3 bases are TGTGCCAGCAGCTTAGGTTCACTAGCGGCTCAGTACTTC. Its translation: CASSLGSLAAQYF. Full variable domain (missing parts from reference TRBV7-2 and TRBJ2-7): GAGVSQSPSNKVTEKGKDVELRCDPISGHTALYWYRQSLGQGLEFLIYFQGNSAPDKSGLPSDRFSAERTGGSVSTLTIQRTQQEDSAVYLCASSLGSLAAQYFGPGTRLTVT.

This rearrangement joins TRBV6-1 to TRBJ2-3; D gene ambiguous. This CDR3 is 17 amino acids long. Per germline, CDR1 MNHNS and CDR2 SASEGT. Trimming took 2 bases from V and 0 from J, leaving 15 bases between them. The CDR3 protein is CASSEPRLVISTDTQYF. The DNA of the CDR3 is TGTGCCAGCAGTGAACCCCGACTGGTGATTAGCACAGATACGCAGTATTTT.

The chain carries TRBV6-4 and TRBJ2-3, with TRBD1 identical over 8 bases. V lost 8 bases to trimming and J lost 3 bases; unmatched junction nucleotides: 7. The CDR3 has 14 amino acids. The germline V gene has CDR1 MRHNA and CDR2 SNTAGT. In DNA, the CDR3 is TGTGCCAGCTCCTCAGGGGGCGGAACAGATACGCAGTATTTT. This encodes CASSSGGGTDTQYF.

The rearrangement uses TRBV7-2 and TRBJ1-1; a weak D match, TRBD1 (6 bases). Trimming pared 1 base from V and 7 bases from J, leaving 16 bases between. Germline CDR1 SGHTA, CDR2 FQGNSA. CDR3 size: 15 residues. In DNA form, the CDR3 reads TGTGCCAGCAGCTTAGAAGGACAGCCGACCAGTGAAGCTTTCTTT. Its protein product is CASSLEGQPTSEAFF.

V and J are TRBV5-1 and TRBJ2-5; 10 bases map to TRBD2. The CDR3 runs 14 residues. Trimming took 4 bases from V and 3 from J; bases not matched to a gene: 3. The germline V gene encodes CDR1 SGHRS and CDR2 YFSETQ. CDR3 coding DNA: TGCGCCAGCAGCAGCACTAGCGGGGAAGAGACCCAGTACTTC. This gives the protein CASSSTSGEETQYF.

The V gene is TRBV12-3 or TRBV12-4, the J gene TRBJ1-2; D is uncertain. The CDR3 is made up of 13 amino acids. The V end lost 8 bases, the J end lost 2 bases, and 12 bases lay between the germline ends. CDR3 in DNA: TGTGCCAGCTCACCGGGAGGGAACTATGGCTACACCTTC. Encoded protein: CASSPGGNYGYTF.